The T cell receptor (beta chain) described here comes from a study of shared clonotypes between healthy human individuals. Generated by immunoSEQ multiplex PCR, the TCRdb table keeps only in-frame clones and is missing some. The sample lists about 2.2 million clones, approximately 94% seen once, with over 1.5% in the top ten. Turning to this clone: The same CDR3 also results from other DNA sequences found in this sample.

Naive CD8 isolation took CD45RO-negative cells positively selected for CCR7 and excluded terminally differentiated effector memory CD45RA+ cells. Germline lookup yields CDR1 SEHNR and CDR2 FQNEAQ (reference sequence). This CDR3 comprises 14 residues. V shed 5 bases, J shed 3 bases, and the junction held 5 bases outside the gene matches. The sequenced material came from naive CD8+ T cells from PBMCs. This sequence joins TRBV7-9 and TRBJ2-7, with 9 bases that match TRBD1. The clonotype was recovered from a man aged 18 to 30 in good health. Some clones in this sample may be carry-over from other donors' samples. The CDR3 here is CASSPRTGVYEQYF. The CDR3 nucleotides are TGTGCCAGCAGCCCCAGGACAGGGGTCTACGAGCAGTACTTC.